These T cell receptor beta chains were read from a single sample in a study of blood T cell repertoires in COVID-19. Sequencing used immunoSEQ multiplex PCR; TCRdb keeps in-frame clones, though not all of them. The table lists roughly 51,000 clones, 70% to 90% of them singletons, with 2.5% to 3.5% in the top ten. The sample consisted of peripheral blood. The source of these receptors is a woman of 80 years or more with acute or convalescent COVID-19. Each CDR3 is given with its conserved first and last residue. The D gene is left open where the match is weak. Size is stated for part of the rows, as once, few or many counts, or as a class when the clone is expanded.

>.|TRBD1|TRBJ1-1|TRBV7-9
TGTGCCAGCAGCTTAGGACAGGGGGTAACTGAAGCTTTCTTT
CASSLGQGVTEAFF
>.|.|TRBJ1-1|TRBV10-3
TGTGCCATCAGTGAGGAGGGTAGCACTGAAGCTTTCTTT
CAISEEGSTEAFF
>.|.|TRBJ1-1|TRBV9
TGTGCCAGCAGCGTAGAGCCTTCTAACACTGAAGCTTTCTTT
CASSVEPSNTEAFF
>.|.|TRBJ1-5|TRBV4-1
TGCGCCAGCAGCCAAGAGGGGGGGAATCAGCCCCAGCATTTT
CASSQEGGNQPQHF
>.|TRBD1|TRBJ1-4|TRBV11-2
TGTGCCAGCATCACGGACAGGGAGGATGAAAAACTGTTTTTT
CASITDREDEKLFF
>.|.|TRBJ2-2|TRBV6-4
TGTGCCAGCAGTGTGGAGGTTGCTTCCGGGGAGCTGTTTTTT
CASSVEVASGELFF
>.|.|TRBJ1-1|TRBV2
TGTGCCAGCGGGGCCGAACGGAACACTGAAGCTTTCTTT
CASGAERNTEAFF
>.|.|TRBJ1-2|TRBV5-8
TGTGCCAGCAGCTTGTCAGGGGTCAATAACTATGGCTACACCTTC
CASSLSGVNNYGYTF
>.|TRBD1|TRBJ1-2|TRBV5-4
TGTGCCAGCAGCAGGGACAGGGACTATGGCTACACCTTC
CASSRDRDYGYTF
>.|.|TRBJ1-2|TRBV5-1
TGCGCCAGCAGCTCCGCTGGGGGGGGAATGGTGGATGGCTACACCTTC
CASSSAGGGMVDGYTF
>.|TRBD1|TRBJ2-7|TRBV6-5
TGTGCCAGCAGTTACGGGACAGGGCGCGAGCAGTACTTC
CASSYGTGREQYF
>few|TRBD1|TRBJ2-1|TRBV6-1
TGTGCCAGCAGTGAAGTTCCGATGCTAGGCGGGACAGGGATGAATGAGCAGTTCTTC
CASSEVPMLGGTGMNEQFF
>.|TRBD1|TRBJ2-3|TRBV7-6
TGTGCCAGCAGCTACTCGGGACAGGGCACAGATACGCAGTATTTT
CASSYSGQGTDTQYF